This TCR beta chain comes out of a study of blood T cell repertoires in COVID-19. Study-level background: Specimens from acute and convalescent COVID-19 originated in the United States, Italy and Spain. PBMCs, B-cell-depleted T cells, or T cells provided the cDNA or gDNA that made up the material.

Looked up from germline, CDR1 is GTSNPN and CDR2 is SVGIG (reference sequence). This CDR3 spans 16 amino acids. Trimming pared 0 bases from V and 2 bases from J, leaving 13 bases between. Study processing details: The assay estimated nucleated cells by amplifying reference gene primers. TCRdb's table, derived via immunoSEQ multiplex PCR, lists solely in-frame clones and lacks some. That table supplies the V and J calls and clone size; D and trimming were determined from the DNA. The sample carries about 45,000 clones, roughly 63% recorded once. This TCR derives from a man older than 75 with acute or convalescent COVID-19. V and J are TRBV30 and TRBJ2-2, with TRBD2 as a possible D gene (6 bases). Material: peripheral blood. CDR3 protein: CAWSVLWGLNTGELFF. CDR3 coding DNA: TGTGCCTGGAGTGTACTGTGGGGACTTAACACCGGGGAGCTGTTTTTT.